This TCR beta chain appears in the sequencing data of a study of metastatic and nonmetastatic thyroid tumors. Broader study findings: For both blood and tumor, malignant thyroid tumors reportedly showed significantly higher TCR beta diversity than benign nodules did.

The CDR3 is made up of 15 amino acids. The germline gives CDR1 SGHAT, CDR2 FQNNGV. V was pared by 5 bases and J by 1 base, with 14 bases between. Points on this clone: Its antigen is as yet unknown.

No treatment of any kind had been given to any patient before thyroid surgery. TCRdb re-called the PCR reads via MiXCR. Of 13,000 or so clones listed, under 35% were seen once; the top ten hold approximately 21%. The receptor's source is a female donor with papillary thyroid cancer or a benign thyroid nodule (not recorded which). Some clones in this sample may be carry-over from other donors' samples. Sequencing was carried out using tumor tissue. This sequence joins TRBV11-2 and TRBJ1-1, with a possible D match to TRBD1 (5 bases). The CDR3 sequence is CASSNSRRGNTEAFF. CDR3 coding DNA: TGTGCCAGCAGCAATTCACGGAGGGGGAACACTGAAGCTTTCTTT. Supplemented by reference TRBV11-2 and TRBJ1-1, the full variable domain reads EAGVAQSPRYKIIEKRQSVAFWCNPISGHATLYWYQQILGQGPKLLIQFQNNGVVDDSQLPKDRFSAERLKGVDSTLKIQPAKLEDSAVYLCASSNSRRGNTEAFFGQGTRLTVV.